Below, 25 T cell receptor beta chains from the same sample are listed, as sequenced in a study of OX40 agonist ivuxolimab in advanced cancers. Assay used: immunoSEQ multiplex PCR; TCRdb lists only in-frame clones, some missing. The sample lists roughly 61,000 clones; about 89% were seen once. The specimen comprised CD4+ or CD8+ T cells sorted from blood, sampled in a trial of the OX40 agonist ivuxolimab. The source is an adult with an advanced solid tumor such as melanoma, head and neck, liver or kidney cancer.

This chain uses TRBV27 with TRBJ1-3; 7 bases line up with TRBD1. Germline-derived CDR1 and CDR2 are MNHEY and SMNVEV (reference sequence). V lost 2 bases and J lost 0; bases outside the gene matches: 1. The CDR3 has 15 amino acids. The CDR3 region has the DNA TGTGCCAGCAGTTTAACAGGGGACTCTGGAAACACCATATATTTT. Protein product: CASSLTGDSGNTIYF.

This chain uses TRBV2 with TRBJ1-5, with D tentatively TRBD1 (5 bases). This CDR3 comprises 17 residues. V gave up 0 bases and J gave up 0 bases, with 12 bases separating them. CDR1 is SNHLY, CDR2 FYNNEI, per germline. CDR3 DNA sequence: TGTGCCAGCAGTGAAGCCCCATGGGACTATAGCAATCAGCCCCAGCATTTT. The encoded protein is CASSEAPWDYSNQPQHF. The whole variable domain, filled in from reference TRBV2 and TRBJ1-5, reads EPEVTQTPSHQVTQMGQEVILRCVPISNHLYFYWYRQILGQKVEFLVSFYNNEISEKSEIFDDQFSVERPDGSNFTLKIRSTKLEDSAMYFCASSEAPWDYSNQPQHFGDGTRLSIL.

The chain links TRBV7-9 to TRBJ2-1; weak D call: TRBD2 (5 bases). This CDR3 is built from 14 residues. The germline V gene encodes CDR1 SEHNR and CDR2 FQNEAQ (reference sequence). Trimming shortened V by 11 bases and J by 8 bases, and 22 bases separated the two germline ends. The CDR3 protein is CAPPVGVRVDEQFF. In DNA form, the CDR3 reads TGTGCCCCCCCGGTCGGGGTGAGGGTCGATGAGCAGTTCTTC. Full variable domain (missing parts from reference TRBV7-9 and TRBJ2-1): DTGVSQNPRHKITKRGQNVTFRCDPISEHNRLYWYRQTLGQGPEFLTYFQNEAQLEKSRLLSDRFSAERPKGSFSTLEIQRTEQGDSAMYLCAPPVGVRVDEQFFGPGTRLTVL.

The chain is built from TRBV19 and TRBJ1-5, with 10 bases fitting TRBD1. The germline V gene encodes CDR1 LNHDA and CDR2 SQIVND (reference sequence). Trimming removed 4 bases from V and 6 bases from J; junction bases left unmatched: 3. This CDR3 has 14 residues. The CDR3 region has the DNA TGTGCCAGTAGTACGGGACAGGGGACTCAGCCCCAGCATTTT. Translated: CASSTGQGTQPQHF.

The V gene is TRBV9, the J gene TRBJ2-1; D possibly corresponds to TRBD2 (5 bases). The V gene lost 0 bases and the J gene lost 9 bases, with 10 bases spanning the gap. In germline, CDR1 is SGDLS, CDR2 YYNGEE. The CDR3 is 13 residues long. CDR3: CASSVVTGSEQFF. The DNA of the CDR3 is TGTGCCAGCAGCGTAGTGACGGGGAGTGAGCAGTTCTTC.

This sequence joins TRBV27 and TRBJ2-1, with 12 bases matching TRBD2. The CDR3 sequence is 14 residues long. The J segment lost 7 bases and the V segment lost 6 bases, leaving 4 bases of the junction unmatched. Per germline, CDR1 MNHEY and CDR2 SMNVEV (reference sequence). The CDR3 sequence is CASRLAGGDNEQFF. The CDR3, as DNA: TGTGCCAGCAGGCTAGCGGGGGGGGATAATGAGCAGTTCTTC.

The gene calls are TRBV15 and TRBJ1-6; the D gene is possibly TRBD1 (6 bases). The ends were cut back, 6 bases at V and 13 bases at J, with 22 bases in the middle. Germline V gene lookup returns CDR1 LNHNV and CDR2 YYDKDF (reference sequence). This CDR3 comprises 15 residues. CDR3: CATRSPRDIRGPLHF. CDR3 nucleotides: TGTGCCACCAGGAGCCCCCGGGACATCCGGGGGCCCCTCCACTTT.

The rearrangement joins TRBV6-5 to TRBJ2-1; 8 bases fit TRBD1. This CDR3 spans 13 amino acids. Germline CDR1 MNHEY, CDR2 SVGAGI. V dropped 7 bases and J dropped 5; count of bases not matched to a gene: 4. CDR3 sequence: CASTADRDNEQFF. DNA for the CDR3: TGTGCCAGCACCGCGGACAGGGACAATGAGCAGTTCTTC.

The chain combines TRBV19 with TRBJ1-6; D remains ambiguous. The ends were cut back, 3 bases at V and 8 bases at J, with 11 bases in the middle. The CDR3 loop spans 14 amino acids. In germline, CDR1 is LNHDA, CDR2 SQIVND (reference sequence). This CDR3 reads CASSIKGLDSPLHF. In DNA, the CDR3 is TGTGCCAGTAGTATCAAGGGATTGGATTCACCCCTCCACTTT.

The V call is TRBV5-1, the J call TRBJ2-7; no clear D gene. The CDR3 extends over 16 amino acids. CDR1 is SGHRS, CDR2 YFSETQ, per germline. The germline V and J ends were trimmed by 0 bases and 0 bases, with 13 bases remaining between them. The CDR3 nucleotides read TGCGCCAGCAGCTTGGAATCGACGGGCGGCTCCTACGAGCAGTACTTC. This codes for CASSLESTGGSYEQYF. The whole variable domain, remainder taken from reference TRBV5-1 and TRBJ2-7, is KAGVTQTPRYLIKTRGQQVTLSCSPISGHRSVSWYQQTPGQGLQFLFEYFSETQRNKGNFPGRFSGRQFSNSRSEMNVSTLELGDSALYLCASSLESTGGSYEQYFGPGTRLTVT.

The V gene is TRBV19, the J gene TRBJ2-7, with TRBD1 matching over 10 bases. The CDR3 contains 15 residues. With V trimmed by 6 bases and J by 1 base, 6 bases remained unmatched. The V gene's germline CDR1 is LNHDA and CDR2 SQIVND (reference sequence). CDR3 loop: CASSPGQGVSYEQYF. CDR3 nucleotide sequence: TGTGCCAGTAGCCCCGGACAGGGGGTATCCTACGAGCAGTACTTC. The full variable domain, in which reference TRBV19 and TRBJ2-7 provide the parts outside the CDR3, is DGGITQSPKYLFRKEGQNVTLSCEQNLNHDAMYWYRQDPGQGLRLIYYSQIVNDFQKGDIAEGYSVSREKKESFPLTVTSAQKNPTAFYLCASSPGQGVSYEQYFGPGTRLTVT.

This rearrangement joins TRBV7-9 to TRBJ2-7, with D possibly being TRBD1 or TRBD2 (6 bases each). Deletions cut 2 bases from V and 0 bases from J, with 17 bases between. This CDR3 comprises 17 residues. CDR1 is SEHNR, CDR2 FQNEAQ, per germline (reference sequence). CDR3: CASSLPRMGGNSYEQYF. As DNA, the CDR3 is TGTGCCAGCAGCTTACCCCGCATGGGGGGCAACTCCTACGAGCAGTACTTC.

V and J are TRBV5-6 and TRBJ1-1; D is unclear. Germline V CDR1 and CDR2: SGHDT, YYEEEE. CDR3 size: 13 residues. Trimming cost V 0 bases and J 5 bases, with 8 bases left between them. As DNA, the CDR3 is TGTGCCAGCAGCTTGGCGGGGAGGACTGAAGCTTTCTTT. Amino acid sequence: CASSLAGRTEAFF.

This rearrangement joins TRBV5-5 to TRBJ1-5; no clear D. V lost 1 base to trimming and J lost 0 bases, with 8 bases between them. This CDR3 contains 15 residues. CDR1 is SGHKS and CDR2 is YYEKEE in the germline V gene (reference sequence). The CDR3 protein is CASSLQEASNQPQHF. Written as DNA, the CDR3 is TGTGCCAGCAGCTTGCAGGAGGCTAGCAATCAGCCCCAGCATTTT.

The V call is TRBV5-5, the J call TRBJ2-7; possibly TRBD2 for D (5 bases). Per germline, CDR1 SGHKS and CDR2 YYEKEE (reference sequence). V was trimmed by 4 bases and J by 7 bases, leaving 9 bases between them. The CDR3 contains 11 residues. This chain's CDR3 is CASSDEREQYF. The CDR3 nucleotides are TGTGCCAGCAGCGATGAGCGGGAGCAGTACTTC.

V gene TRBV11-2 combines with J gene TRBJ1-2; possibly TRBD1 for D (5 bases). Trimming removed 1 base at V and 2 bases at J, with 14 bases between. The germline gives CDR1 SGHAT, CDR2 FQNNGV. The CDR3 covers 16 residues. CDR3: CASSLGGGRGNYGYTF. As DNA, the CDR3 is TGTGCCAGCAGCTTAGGAGGTGGAAGGGGAAACTATGGCTACACCTTC.

The V call is TRBV6-5, the J call TRBJ1-5; D is perhaps TRBD1 (5 bases). Germline V gene data show CDR1 as MNHEY and CDR2 as SVGAGI. V lost 8 bases and J lost 2, with 16 bases in between. CDR3 length: 15 residues. The CDR3 DNA follows: TGTGCCAGCCGGCGGGGGTTGGACGGCAATCAGCCCCAGCATTTT. Amino acids: CASRRGLDGNQPQHF.

This sequence joins TRBV15 and TRBJ1-1, with TRBD1 matching 7 bases. Germline V gene sequence: CDR1 LNHNV, CDR2 YYDKDF (reference sequence). Trimming at V came to 3 bases and at J to 4 bases, leaving 2 bases not matched to a gene. CDR3 length: 13 residues. CDR3 region: CATSRTGTTEAFF. DNA for the CDR3: TGTGCCACCAGCAGGACAGGGACCACTGAAGCTTTCTTT.

This chain joins TRBV28 and TRBJ2-7; possibly TRBD1 for D (6 bases). The CDR3 contains 13 residues. Germline V CDR1 and CDR2: MDHEN, SYDVKM. The V and J ends lost 7 bases and 2 bases respectively, with 12 bases between them. The CDR3 sequence is CASKPPGAYEQYF. CDR3 bases: TGTGCCAGCAAACCCCCAGGGGCCTACGAGCAGTACTTC.

The chain uses TRBV7-9 and TRBJ1-2, with TRBD1 matching over 8 bases. V shed 4 bases, J shed 8 bases, and the junction held 6 bases outside the gene matches. This CDR3 spans 13 amino acids. Germline V CDR1 and CDR2: SEHNR, FQNEAQ (reference sequence). The CDR3 protein is CASSSTGVWGYTF. The CDR3 DNA reads as TGTGCCAGCAGCTCGACAGGGGTATGGGGCTACACCTTC.

This clone was counted a few times. This chain joins TRBV29-1 and TRBJ2-5, with TRBD1 identical over 10 bases. The CDR3 is made up of 11 amino acids. Germline V lookup: CDR1 SQVTM, CDR2 ANQGSEA. J gave up 7 bases and V 7 bases, and 3 bases lay outside the gene matches. The CDR3 is CSARQGATQYF. CDR3 sequence (DNA): TGCAGCGCCCGACAGGGGGCGACCCAGTACTTC.

This chain connects TRBV9 to TRBJ1-4; a possible D gene is TRBD1 (6 bases). The CDR3 runs 14 residues. The germline CDR1 and CDR2 sequences are SGDLS and YYNGEE. V dropped 6 bases and J dropped 8 bases, with 17 bases sitting between them. CDR3 region: CASNTGGSREKLFF. The CDR3, as DNA: TGTGCCAGCAACACTGGGGGCTCACGAGAAAAACTGTTTTTT.

The chain links TRBV7-8 to TRBJ2-1; TRBD2 is a possible D gene (5 bases). Germline-derived CDR1 and CDR2 are SGHVS and FQNEAQ. The CDR3 covers 12 residues. The CDR3, as DNA: TGTGTCGGACTTAGCTCCTACAATGAGCAGTTCTTC. Its translation: CVGLSSYNEQFF.

The chain combines TRBV28 with TRBJ1-5; the match to TRBD1 covers 8 bases. The CDR3 covers 16 residues. V was clipped by 11 bases and J by 0 bases; unmatched bases: 12. Germline-derived CDR1 and CDR2 are MDHEN and SYDVKM. The CDR3 here is CAASTGVGYSNQPQHF. The DNA for the CDR3 is TGTGCCGCCTCGACAGGGGTAGGCTATAGCAATCAGCCCCAGCATTTT.

This chain joins TRBV6-1 and TRBJ2-5; possible D gene TRBD2, 5 bases. This CDR3 comprises 13 residues. Germline values: CDR1 MNHNS, CDR2 SASEGT. V lost 3 bases and J lost 8, with 13 bases in between. Written as DNA, the CDR3 is TGTGCCAGCAGTGACGCGGGTTATCAAACCCAGTACTTC. Its translation: CASSDAGYQTQYF.